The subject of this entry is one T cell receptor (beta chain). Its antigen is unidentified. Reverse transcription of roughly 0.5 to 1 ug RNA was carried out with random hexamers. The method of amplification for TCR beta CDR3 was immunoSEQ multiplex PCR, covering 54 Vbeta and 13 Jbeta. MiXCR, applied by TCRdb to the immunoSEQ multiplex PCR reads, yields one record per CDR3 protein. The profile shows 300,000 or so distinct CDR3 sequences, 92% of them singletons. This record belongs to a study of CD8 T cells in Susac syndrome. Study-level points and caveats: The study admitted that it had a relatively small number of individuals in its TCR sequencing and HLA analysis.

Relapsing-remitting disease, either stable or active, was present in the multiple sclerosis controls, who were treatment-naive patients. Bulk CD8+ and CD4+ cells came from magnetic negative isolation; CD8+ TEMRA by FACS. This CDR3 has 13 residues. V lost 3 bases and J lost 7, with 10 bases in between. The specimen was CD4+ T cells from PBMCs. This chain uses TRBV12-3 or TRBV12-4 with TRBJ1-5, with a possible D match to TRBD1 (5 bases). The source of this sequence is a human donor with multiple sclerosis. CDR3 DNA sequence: TGTGCCAGCAGTTTCCAGGGAGGGCAGCCCCAGCATTTT. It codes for CASSFQGGQPQHF.